These T cell receptor beta chains were read from a single sample in a study of OX40 agonist ivuxolimab in advanced cancers. Sequenced by immunoSEQ multiplex PCR; TCRdb stores in-frame clones only, minus some. The sample shows around 6,400 clones, about 86% of them seen only once. The sequencing here drew on CD4+ or CD8+ T cells sorted from blood, taken in a trial of the OX40 agonist ivuxolimab. The source is an adult with an advanced solid tumor such as melanoma, head and neck, liver or kidney cancer. The CDR3 runs from the conserved cysteine through the conserved F or W.

J gene,V gene,CDR3 protein
TRBJ1-1,TRBV9,CASSVWGGDTEAFF
TRBJ1-2,TRBV6-5,CASSYGGGYGYTF
TRBJ1-1,TRBV13,CASSHGPDETVFF
TRBJ2-1,TRBV11-3,CASHGPLDGEQFF
TRBJ1-1,TRBV28,CASSLGSVGNTEAFF
TRBJ2-2,TRBV9,CASSVINTGELFF
TRBJ1-4,TRBV4-3,CASSQDGLAREKLFF
TRBJ1-2,TRBV16,CASSQSTTPNYYGYTF
TRBJ2-2,TRBV19,CASSIRPGTGELFF
TRBJ2-3,TRBV7-9,CASVAGGSTDTQYF
TRBJ2-5,TRBV25-1,CASSGDRGAFETQYF
TRBJ1-6,TRBV7-2,CASSPRVLSYNSPLHF
TRBJ1-2,TRBV11-2,CASSAGFSYTF
TRBJ2-7,TRBV10-2,CASSDGLAGVEQYF
TRBJ2-6,TRBV6-5,CASSAWVSGANVLTF
TRBJ1-2,TRBV16,CASSQWGAGVDYGYTF
TRBJ1-1,TRBV7-9,CASNGQGNTEAFF
TRBJ2-7,TRBV21-1,CASSKRDRVRGVQYF
TRBJ1-5,TRBV2,CASSERRHSNQPQHF
TRBJ2-7,TRBV7-2,CASSLDRNYEQYF
TRBJ1-2,TRBV13,CASSSREGQGVMYYGYTF
TRBJ2-7,TRBV27,CASSGTGAEQYF
TRBJ1-1,TRBV19,CASSLGSEAFF
TRBJ2-7,TRBV6-5,CASSSPRSYEQYF
TRBJ2-3,TRBV30,CAWSAGRRQDTQYF
TRBJ2-3,TRBV7-9,CASSGSDTQYF
TRBJ2-3,TRBV4-1,CASSQDAVSGTDTQYF
TRBJ1-2,TRBV4-3,CASSQAGGANPRGYTF
TRBJ1-1,TRBV9,CASSGGDFYTEAFF
TRBJ2-1,TRBV10-1,CASSESYDEQFF
TRBJ1-6,TRBV2,CASSHREGAYNSPLHF
TRBJ2-2,TRBV5-4,CASSFRQGAAGELFF
TRBJ2-7,TRBV5-3,CASSLTSGGSYEQYF
TRBJ2-7,TRBV7-9,CASSPPGQPYEQYF
.,TRBV2,CASSGAGQGYEQYF
TRBJ2-1,TRBV10-3,CAISELSGNEQFF
TRBJ2-2,TRBV4-2,CASSQGATDLANTGELFF
TRBJ2-3,TRBV5-6,CASSEVGSTDTQYF
TRBJ2-1,TRBV10-2,CASSGRQGSYNEQFF
TRBJ2-1,TRBV19,CASTWDRGDEQFF
TRBJ2-7,TRBV7-2,CASTEGQRDYEQYF
TRBJ2-4,TRBV5-4,CASSSGLAGGLAKNIQYF
TRBJ1-5,TRBV9,CASSVEGQVNQPQHF
TRBJ1-2,TRBV4-3,CASSQDRAGYYGYTF
TRBJ2-5,TRBV4-1,CASSQNQETQYF
TRBJ1-1,TRBV14,CASSFRALRRDTEAFF
TRBJ1-5,TRBV6-5,CASSLGQGYQPQHF
TRBJ1-1,TRBV9,CASSGTGSTTEAFF
TRBJ2-5,TRBV5-4,CASSLDRAKETQYF